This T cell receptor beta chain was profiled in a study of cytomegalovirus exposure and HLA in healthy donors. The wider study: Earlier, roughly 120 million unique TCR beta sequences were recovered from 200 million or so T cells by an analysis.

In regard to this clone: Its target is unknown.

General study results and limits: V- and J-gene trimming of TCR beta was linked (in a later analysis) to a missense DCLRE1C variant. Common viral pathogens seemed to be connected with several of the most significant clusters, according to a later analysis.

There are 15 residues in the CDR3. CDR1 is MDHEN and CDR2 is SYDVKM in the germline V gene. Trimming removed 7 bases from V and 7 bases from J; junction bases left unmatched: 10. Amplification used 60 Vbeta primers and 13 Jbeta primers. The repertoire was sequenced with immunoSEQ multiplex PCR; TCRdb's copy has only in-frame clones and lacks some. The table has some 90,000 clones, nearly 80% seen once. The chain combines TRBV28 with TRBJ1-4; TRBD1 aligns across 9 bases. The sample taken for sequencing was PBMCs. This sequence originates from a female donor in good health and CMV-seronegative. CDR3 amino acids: CASIKTGTGFEKLFF. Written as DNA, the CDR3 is TGTGCCAGCATCAAAACCGGGACAGGGTTTGAAAAACTGTTTTTT.